This entry lists 5 T cell receptor beta chains sequenced from one sample in a study of shared clonotypes between healthy human individuals. Cells designated naive CD8 were CD45RO-negative and were positively selected for CCR7, with terminally differentiated effector memory CD45RA+ cells excluded. Assay used: immunoSEQ multiplex PCR; TCRdb lists only in-frame clones, some missing. Of approximately 590,000 clones in the sample, 95% to 96% were seen once. The sequencing input was naive CD8+ T cells sorted from blood. The receptors come from a woman aged 25 to 45 in good health.

A word on this clone: Distinct nucleotide sequences in the sample also encode this CDR3. The chain is built from TRBV9 and TRBJ2-7; TRBD2 matches 10 bases. Germline V gene sequence: CDR1 SGDLS, CDR2 YYNGEE. V was clipped by 0 bases and J by 0 bases; unmatched bases: 0. This CDR3 has 15 amino acids. CDR3 nucleotide sequence: TGTGCCAGCAGCGTAGCTAGCGGGGGCTCCTACGAGCAGTACTTC. Protein product: CASSVASGGSYEQYF.

The chain joins TRBV7-9 to TRBJ2-5, with TRBD1 as a possible D gene (6 bases). The J call may be incorrect, as the DNA end agrees better with TRBJ2-7. Looked up from germline, CDR1 is SEHNR and CDR2 is FQNEAQ (reference sequence). The CDR3 is 13 residues long. As DNA, the CDR3 is TGTGCCAGCAGTTTACCCCAGGGGAACGAGCAGTACTTC. Translation: CASSLPQGNEQYF.

This chain links TRBV2 with TRBJ1-2, with D possibly TRBD1 on 5 matching bases. Trimming cost V 0 bases and J 0 bases, with 14 bases left between them. The CDR3 is made up of 17 amino acids. Germline V gene sequence: CDR1 SNHLY, CDR2 FYNNEI. In nucleotides, the CDR3 is TGTGCCAGCAGTGAAGCGTCCCGGCAGGGCACTAACTATGGCTACACCTTC. Its translation is CASSEASRQGTNYGYTF.

This clone occurred once. The rearrangement links TRBV5-6 to TRBJ2-1; D is unresolved. Between the trimmed V and J ends, which lost 0 bases and 5 bases, there was a span of 9 bases. Germline V gene lookup returns CDR1 SGHDT and CDR2 YYEEEE. This CDR3 has 14 amino acids. The CDR3 reads CASSLAMSHNEQFF. As DNA, the CDR3 is TGTGCCAGCAGCTTGGCCATGTCTCACAATGAGCAGTTCTTC.

The chain recombines TRBV11-2 with TRBJ1-1; D is possibly TRBD1 (5 bases). Per germline, CDR1 SGHAT and CDR2 FQNNGV. This CDR3 is 15 amino acids long. V was pared by 7 bases and J by 0 bases, with 15 bases between. CDR3 bases: TGTGCCAGCAACCAAATCGGGGGAATGAACACTGAAGCTTTCTTT. Amino acid sequence: CASNQIGGMNTEAFF. The complete variable domain, with remaining parts taken from reference TRBV11-2 and TRBJ1-1, reads EAGVAQSPRYKIIEKRQSVAFWCNPISGHATLYWYQQILGQGPKLLIQFQNNGVVDDSQLPKDRFSAERLKGVDSTLKIQPAKLEDSAVYLCASNQIGGMNTEAFFGQGTRLTVV.